The present entry profiles one TCR beta chain with its context. What it binds is unknown. These data originate in a study of breast tumors, draining lymph nodes, adjacent tissues. Axillary draining lymph nodes of breast cancer patients supplied the node samples. Broader study findings: Luminal-like breast cancer showed significantly greater tumor-nontumor repertoire similarity than basal-like breast cancer did. Data fit most tumor T cells coming from lymph node, expanding in tumor. The lymph node origin of tumor T cells was framed as consistent with a hypothesis, not demonstrated. Tumors had less TCR diversity than lymph nodes, more than nontumor tissue.

A single record per CDR3 protein comes from TCRdb applying MiXCR to the multiplex PCR reads. The sample lists 200,000 to 250,000 distinct CDR3 sequences, less than 35% occurring once. The CDR3 covers 14 residues. V was clipped by 3 bases and J by 1 base, with 10 bases between them. Germline assignment: CDR1 SGHTA and CDR2 FQGNSA. Sequences were obtained from axillary lymph node tissue. The TCR sequence derives from a female donor with breast cancer. Some clones in this sample may be carry-over from other donors' samples. The chain carries TRBV7-2 and TRBJ2-7, with D hard to call. CDR3 region: CASSLDGLSYEQYF. CDR3 DNA: TGTGCCAGCAGCTTGGATGGGTTGTCCTACGAGCAGTACTTC.